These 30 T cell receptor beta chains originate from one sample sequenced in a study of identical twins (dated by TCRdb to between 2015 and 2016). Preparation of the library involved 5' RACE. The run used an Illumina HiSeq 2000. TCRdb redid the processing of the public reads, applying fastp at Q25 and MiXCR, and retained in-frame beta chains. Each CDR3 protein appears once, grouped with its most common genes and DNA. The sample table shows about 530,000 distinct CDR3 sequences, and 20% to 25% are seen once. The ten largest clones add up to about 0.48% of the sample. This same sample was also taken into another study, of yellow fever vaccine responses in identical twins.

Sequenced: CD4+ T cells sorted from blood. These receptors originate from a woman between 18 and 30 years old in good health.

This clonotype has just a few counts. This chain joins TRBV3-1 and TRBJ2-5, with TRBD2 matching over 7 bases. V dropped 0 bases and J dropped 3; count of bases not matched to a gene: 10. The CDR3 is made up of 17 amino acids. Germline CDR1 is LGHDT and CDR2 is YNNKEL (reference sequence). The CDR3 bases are TGTGCCAGCAGCCAAGACTTTCGAGCGGGATCGGAAGAGACCCAGTACTTC. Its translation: CASSQDFRAGSEETQYF.

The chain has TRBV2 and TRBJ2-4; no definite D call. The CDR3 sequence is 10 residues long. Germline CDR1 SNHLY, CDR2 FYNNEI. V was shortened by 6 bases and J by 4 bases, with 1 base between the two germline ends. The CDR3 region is CASRKNIQYF. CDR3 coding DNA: TGTGCCAGCAGAAAAAACATTCAGTACTTC.

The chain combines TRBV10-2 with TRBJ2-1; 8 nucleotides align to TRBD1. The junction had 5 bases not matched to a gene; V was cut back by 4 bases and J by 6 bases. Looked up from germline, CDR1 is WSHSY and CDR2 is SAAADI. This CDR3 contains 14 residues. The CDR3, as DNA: TGCGCCAGCAGTGGGCAGGGGGCGGCCAATGAGCAGTTCTTC. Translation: CASSGQGAANEQFF.

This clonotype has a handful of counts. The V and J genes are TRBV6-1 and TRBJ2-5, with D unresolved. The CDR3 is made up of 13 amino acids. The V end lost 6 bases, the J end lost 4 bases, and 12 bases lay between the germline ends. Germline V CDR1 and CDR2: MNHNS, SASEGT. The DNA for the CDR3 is TGTGCCAGCAGAGTTAGTAAAGGAGAGACCCAGTACTTC. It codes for CASRVSKGETQYF.

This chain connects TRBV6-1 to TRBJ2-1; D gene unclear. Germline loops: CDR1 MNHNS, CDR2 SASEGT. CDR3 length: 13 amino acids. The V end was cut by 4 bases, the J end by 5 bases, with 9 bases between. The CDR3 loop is CASSGRSDNEQFF. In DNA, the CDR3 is TGTGCCAGCAGTGGGAGATCGGACAATGAGCAGTTCTTC.

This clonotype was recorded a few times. The CDR3 region is CASSLYGQNTGELFF. CDR3 bases: TGCGCCAGCAGCTTATACGGACAGAACACCGGGGAGCTGTTTTTT. The rearrangement links TRBV5-1 to TRBJ2-2, with D possibly TRBD1 on 5 matching bases. Germline CDR1 reads SGHRS; CDR2 reads YFSETQ. The CDR3 consists of 15 residues. V lost 2 bases and J 1 base, leaving 9 bases between the germline ends.

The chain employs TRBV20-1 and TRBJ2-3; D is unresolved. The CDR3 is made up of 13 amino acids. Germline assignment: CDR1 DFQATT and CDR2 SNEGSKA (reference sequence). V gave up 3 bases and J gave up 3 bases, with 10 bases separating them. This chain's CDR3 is CSASMIGTDTQYF. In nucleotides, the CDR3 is TGCAGTGCTAGTATGATCGGGACAGATACGCAGTATTTT.

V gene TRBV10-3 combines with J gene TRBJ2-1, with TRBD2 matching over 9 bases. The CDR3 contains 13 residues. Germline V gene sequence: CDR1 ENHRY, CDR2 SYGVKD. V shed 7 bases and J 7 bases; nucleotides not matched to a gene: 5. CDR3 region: CAIKGGGANEQFF. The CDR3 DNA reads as TGTGCCATCAAAGGCGGGGGGGCTAATGAGCAGTTCTTC.

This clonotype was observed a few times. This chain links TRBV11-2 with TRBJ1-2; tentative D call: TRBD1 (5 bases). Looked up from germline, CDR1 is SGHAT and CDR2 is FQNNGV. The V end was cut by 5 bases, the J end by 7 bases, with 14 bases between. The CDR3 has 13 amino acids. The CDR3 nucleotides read TGTGCCAGCAGCCTGGGACGTTCTACTGGCTACACCTTC. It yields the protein CASSLGRSTGYTF.

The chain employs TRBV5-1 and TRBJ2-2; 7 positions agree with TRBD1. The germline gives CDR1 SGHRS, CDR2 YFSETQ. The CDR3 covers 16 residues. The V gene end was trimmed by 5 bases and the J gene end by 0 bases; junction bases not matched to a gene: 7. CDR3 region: CASRGGRTSNTGELFF. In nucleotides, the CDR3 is TGCGCCAGCAGAGGGGGCAGAACCTCGAACACCGGGGAGCTGTTTTTT.

The CDR3 sequence is CASGGLAGGTYNEQFF. Here the CDR3 DNA reads TGCGCCAGCGGTGGACTAGCGGGAGGAACCTACAATGAGCAGTTCTTC. The chain employs TRBV5-1 and TRBJ2-1; TRBD2 aligns across 14 bases. The CDR3 has 16 amino acids. Losses at the gene ends were 7 bases for V and 2 bases for J; bases not matched to a gene: 5. Per germline, CDR1 SGHRS and CDR2 YFSETQ.

The CDR3 here is CASRRSGANVLTF. The CDR3 nucleotides are TGTGCCAGCCGAAGGTCCGGGGCCAACGTCCTGACTTTC. The chain recombines TRBV6-1 with TRBJ2-6; D is unclear. CDR1 is MNHNS, CDR2 SASEGT, per germline. The CDR3 length is 13 residues. Trimming took 8 bases from V and 4 from J, leaving 9 bases between them.

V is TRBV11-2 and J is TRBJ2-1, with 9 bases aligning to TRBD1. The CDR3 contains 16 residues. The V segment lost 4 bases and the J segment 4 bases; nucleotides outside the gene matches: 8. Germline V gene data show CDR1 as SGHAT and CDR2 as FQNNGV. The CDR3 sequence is CASSYLTGGVYNEQFF. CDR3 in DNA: TGTGCCAGCAGCTATCTGACAGGGGGAGTATACAATGAGCAGTTCTTC.

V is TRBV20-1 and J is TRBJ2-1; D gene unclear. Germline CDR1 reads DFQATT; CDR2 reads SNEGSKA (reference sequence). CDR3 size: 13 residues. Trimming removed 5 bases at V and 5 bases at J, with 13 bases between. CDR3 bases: TGCAGTGCTGCCGGACCTTTAAACAATGAGCAGTTCTTC. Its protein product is CSAAGPLNNEQFF.

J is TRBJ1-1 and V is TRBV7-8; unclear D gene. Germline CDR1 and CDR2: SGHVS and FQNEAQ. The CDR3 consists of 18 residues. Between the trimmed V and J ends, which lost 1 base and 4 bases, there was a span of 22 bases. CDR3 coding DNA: TGTGCCAGCAGCTTAGATGGTGTGGGCTTTTCTGTAGGCACTGAAGCTTTCTTT. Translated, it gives CASSLDGVGFSVGTEAFF.

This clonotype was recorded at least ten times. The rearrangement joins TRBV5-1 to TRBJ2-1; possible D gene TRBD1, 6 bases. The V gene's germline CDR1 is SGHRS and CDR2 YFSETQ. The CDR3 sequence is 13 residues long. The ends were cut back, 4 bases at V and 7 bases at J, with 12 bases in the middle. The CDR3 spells CASSLGAGNEQFF. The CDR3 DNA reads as TGCGCCAGCAGCCTGGGGGCCGGAAATGAGCAGTTCTTC.

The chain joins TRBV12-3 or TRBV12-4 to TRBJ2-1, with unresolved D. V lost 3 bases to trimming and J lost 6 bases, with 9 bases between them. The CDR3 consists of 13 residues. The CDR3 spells CASSFLGFNEQFF. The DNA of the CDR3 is TGTGCCAGCAGTTTTTTGGGTTTCAATGAGCAGTTCTTC.

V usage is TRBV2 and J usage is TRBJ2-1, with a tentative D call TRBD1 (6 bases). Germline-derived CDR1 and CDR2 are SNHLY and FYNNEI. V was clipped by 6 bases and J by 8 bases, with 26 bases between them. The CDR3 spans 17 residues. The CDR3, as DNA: TGTGCCAGCAGACTCCGGGACACGGCGTTCAAGGGGGATGAGCAGTTCTTC. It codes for CASRLRDTAFKGDEQFF.

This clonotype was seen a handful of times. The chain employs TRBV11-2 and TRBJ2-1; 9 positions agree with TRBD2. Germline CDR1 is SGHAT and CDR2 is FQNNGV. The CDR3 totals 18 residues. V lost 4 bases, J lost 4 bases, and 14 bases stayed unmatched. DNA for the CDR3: TGTGCCAGCAGCTCCATAAATGGGGCTAGCGGGATATACAATGAGCAGTTCTTC. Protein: CASSSINGASGIYNEQFF.

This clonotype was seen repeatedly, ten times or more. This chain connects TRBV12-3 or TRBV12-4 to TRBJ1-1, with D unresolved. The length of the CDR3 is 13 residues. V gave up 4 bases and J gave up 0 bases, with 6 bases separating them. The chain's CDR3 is CASSSSVNTEAFF. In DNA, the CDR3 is TGTGCCAGCAGTTCATCGGTGAACACTGAAGCTTTCTTT.

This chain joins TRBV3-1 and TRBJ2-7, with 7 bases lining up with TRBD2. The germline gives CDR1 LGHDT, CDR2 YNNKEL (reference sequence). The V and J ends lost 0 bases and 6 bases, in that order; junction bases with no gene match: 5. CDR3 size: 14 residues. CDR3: CASSQDGRSGEQYF. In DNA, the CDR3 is TGTGCCAGCAGCCAAGACGGGAGGAGCGGCGAGCAGTACTTC.

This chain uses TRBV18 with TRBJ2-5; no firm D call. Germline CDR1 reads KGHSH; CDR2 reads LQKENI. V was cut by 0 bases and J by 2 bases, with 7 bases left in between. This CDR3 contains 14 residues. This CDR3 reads CASSPPVVQETQYF. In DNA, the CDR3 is TGTGCCAGCTCACCACCGGTCGTACAAGAGACCCAGTACTTC.

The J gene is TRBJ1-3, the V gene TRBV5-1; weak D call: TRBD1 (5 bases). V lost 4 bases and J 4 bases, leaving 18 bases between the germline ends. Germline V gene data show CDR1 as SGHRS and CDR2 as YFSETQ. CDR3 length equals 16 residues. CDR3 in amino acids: CASSLRGTGLGNTIYF. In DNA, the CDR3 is TGCGCCAGCAGCCTACGTGGGACGGGATTAGGAAACACCATATATTTT. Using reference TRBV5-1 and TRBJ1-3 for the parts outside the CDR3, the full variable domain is KAGVTQTPRYLIKTRGQQVTLSCSPISGHRSVSWYQQTPGQGLQFLFEYFSETQRNKGNFPGRFSGRQFSNSRSEMNVSTLELGDSALYLCASSLRGTGLGNTIYFGEGSWLTVV.

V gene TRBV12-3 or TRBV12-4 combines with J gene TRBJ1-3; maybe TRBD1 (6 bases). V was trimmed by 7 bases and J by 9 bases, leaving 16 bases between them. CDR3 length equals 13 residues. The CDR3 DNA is TGTGCCAGCACCCGGGGGCCTATGGGCACCATATATTTT. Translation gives CASTRGPMGTIYF.

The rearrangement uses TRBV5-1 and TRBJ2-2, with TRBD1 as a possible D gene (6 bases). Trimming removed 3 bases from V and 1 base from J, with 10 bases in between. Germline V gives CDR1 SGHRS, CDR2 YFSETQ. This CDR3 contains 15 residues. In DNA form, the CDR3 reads TGCGCCAGCAGCTCGGGACATTTGAACACCGGGGAGCTGTTTTTT. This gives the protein CASSSGHLNTGELFF.

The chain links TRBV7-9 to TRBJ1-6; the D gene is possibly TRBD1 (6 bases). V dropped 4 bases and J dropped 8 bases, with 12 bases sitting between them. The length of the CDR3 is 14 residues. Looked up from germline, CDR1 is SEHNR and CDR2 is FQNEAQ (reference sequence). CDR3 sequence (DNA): TGTGCCAGCAGCTACAGCGGGGGGCATTCACCCCTCCACTTT. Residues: CASSYSGGHSPLHF.

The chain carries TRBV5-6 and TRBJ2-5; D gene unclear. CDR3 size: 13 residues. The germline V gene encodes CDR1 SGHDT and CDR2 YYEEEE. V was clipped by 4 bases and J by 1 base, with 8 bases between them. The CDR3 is CASSGPFQETQYF. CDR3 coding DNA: TGTGCCAGCAGCGGACCGTTCCAAGAGACCCAGTACTTC.

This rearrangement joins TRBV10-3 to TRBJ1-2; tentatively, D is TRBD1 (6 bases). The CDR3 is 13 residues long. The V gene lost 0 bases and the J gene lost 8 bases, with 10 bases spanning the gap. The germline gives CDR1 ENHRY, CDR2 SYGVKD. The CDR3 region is CAISESKGQGYTF. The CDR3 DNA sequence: TGTGCCATCAGTGAGTCAAAGGGACAAGGCTACACCTTC.

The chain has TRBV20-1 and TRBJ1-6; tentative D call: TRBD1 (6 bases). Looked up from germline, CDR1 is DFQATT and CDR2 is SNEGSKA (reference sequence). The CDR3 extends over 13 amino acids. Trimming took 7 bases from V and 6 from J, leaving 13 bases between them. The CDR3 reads CSGNQGLNSPLHF. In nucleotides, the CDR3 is TGCAGTGGGAATCAGGGGCTTAATTCACCCCTCCACTTT.

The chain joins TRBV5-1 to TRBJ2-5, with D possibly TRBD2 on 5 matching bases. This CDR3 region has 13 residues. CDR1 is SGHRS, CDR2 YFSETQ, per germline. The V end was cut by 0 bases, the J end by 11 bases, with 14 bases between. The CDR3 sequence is CASSLDGVGWQYF. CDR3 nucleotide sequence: TGCGCCAGCAGCTTGGACGGGGTAGGATGGCAGTACTTC.